This is a list of T cell receptor beta chains from one sample in a study of neurological immune-mediated disorders. Using its own MiXCR run on the 5' RACE reads, TCRdb lists one record per CDR3 protein. The table lists about 32,000 distinct CDR3 sequences, 3.8% of them singletons, with 2.2% in the top ten. Sequenced sample: PBMCs. All receptors come from a man younger than 45 with multiple sclerosis. CDR3s leave out the opening cysteine and the closing phenylalanine or tryptophan. Size values are once, few and many counts, or a class for expanded clones, and some rows have none.

j_gene: TRBJ2-3
v_gene: TRBV5-6
abundance: few
CDR3aa: ASSFSLGTDTQY

j_gene: TRBJ1-4
v_gene: TRBV5-1
abundance: many
CDR3aa: ASSPRDSSDEKLF

j_gene: TRBJ1-5
v_gene: TRBV20-1
abundance: medium-sized
CDR3aa: SARLQGAHQPQH

j_gene: TRBJ2-7
v_gene: TRBV5-6
abundance: many
CDR3aa: ASTPGGSSYEQY

j_gene: TRBJ1-5
v_gene: TRBV11-2
abundance: -
CDR3aa: ASSFGTGGHQPQH

j_gene: TRBJ1-4
v_gene: TRBV20-1
abundance: few
CDR3aa: SARGPDEKLF

j_gene: TRBJ1-6
v_gene: TRBV4-3
abundance: many
CDR3aa: ASSQEGGQRNNSPLN

j_gene: TRBJ2-7
v_gene: TRBV5-1
abundance: many
CDR3aa: ASSNIGGPKEQY

j_gene: TRBJ1-4
v_gene: TRBV6-5
abundance: many
CDR3aa: ASSYSSVANEKLF

j_gene: TRBJ2-3
v_gene: TRBV7-2
abundance: -
CDR3aa: ASSLDRSDTHY

j_gene: TRBJ2-3
v_gene: TRBV10-3
abundance: -
CDR3aa: AISVGGAGTDTQY

j_gene: TRBJ1-1
v_gene: TRBV5-1
abundance: -
CDR3aa: ASSLVRGEAF

j_gene: TRBJ1-2
v_gene: TRBV3-1
abundance: -
CDR3aa: ASSQVFGEANGYT

j_gene: TRBJ2-5
v_gene: TRBV24-1
abundance: many
CDR3aa: ATSDSRRGRGETQY

j_gene: TRBJ1-6
v_gene: TRBV3-1
abundance: many
CDR3aa: ASSQVDRGYNSPLH

j_gene: TRBJ2-1
v_gene: TRBV9
abundance: many
CDR3aa: ASSVVALAGAEQF

j_gene: TRBJ1-2
v_gene: TRBV20-1
abundance: many
CDR3aa: SASGTVHYGYT

j_gene: TRBJ2-3
v_gene: TRBV20-1
abundance: many
CDR3aa: SANKRGLTDTQY

j_gene: TRBJ1-2
v_gene: TRBV27
abundance: many
CDR3aa: ASSSTGNYGYT

j_gene: TRBJ2-2
v_gene: TRBV9
abundance: many
CDR3aa: ASSSSRTSGGLNTGELF

j_gene: TRBJ1-2
v_gene: TRBV9
abundance: many
CDR3aa: ASSVAQGAYGYT

j_gene: TRBJ2-7
v_gene: TRBV5-1
abundance: many
CDR3aa: ASSLGGTGTPYEQY

j_gene: TRBJ2-3
v_gene: TRBV5-4
abundance: many
CDR3aa: ASSLMKAGSTDTQY

j_gene: TRBJ2-7
v_gene: TRBV7-2
abundance: many
CDR3aa: ASSLEGRREQY

j_gene: TRBJ1-1
v_gene: TRBV5-1
abundance: many
CDR3aa: ASSMDRNTEAF

j_gene: TRBJ2-3
v_gene: TRBV5-1
abundance: many
CDR3aa: ASSPRDRAYADTQY

j_gene: TRBJ1-2
v_gene: TRBV20-1
abundance: many
CDR3aa: SATSYRGYT

j_gene: TRBJ2-5
v_gene: TRBV29-1
abundance: -
CDR3aa: SVTGHPRGVETQY

j_gene: TRBJ2-7
v_gene: TRBV20-1
abundance: few
CDR3aa: SARVPSGDYEQY

j_gene: TRBJ1-1
v_gene: TRBV10-3
abundance: many
CDR3aa: AIRTAGWENTEAF

j_gene: TRBJ2-5
v_gene: TRBV7-9
abundance: many
CDR3aa: ASSTAPGWGIGETQY

j_gene: TRBJ1-5
v_gene: TRBV7-2
abundance: many
CDR3aa: ASSLSWGGDQPQH

j_gene: TRBJ1-1
v_gene: TRBV20-1
abundance: many
CDR3aa: SAREDRWGTEAF

j_gene: TRBJ1-1
v_gene: TRBV5-6
abundance: many
CDR3aa: ASSSLSVDRGGSTEAF

j_gene: TRBJ2-6
v_gene: TRBV29-1
abundance: many
CDR3aa: SVRVIDSGANVLT

j_gene: TRBJ2-7
v_gene: TRBV5-1
abundance: -
CDR3aa: ASSADGSYEQY

j_gene: TRBJ2-2
v_gene: TRBV5-1
abundance: many
CDR3aa: ATSEAVGTGELF

j_gene: TRBJ2-1
v_gene: TRBV12-3/TRBV12-4
abundance: many
CDR3aa: ASSPTPAVYNEQF

j_gene: TRBJ1-1
v_gene: TRBV20-1
abundance: many
CDR3aa: SVWGRAETEAF

j_gene: TRBJ1-1
v_gene: TRBV7-9
abundance: many
CDR3aa: ASETRDRNEAF

j_gene: TRBJ1-5
v_gene: TRBV15
abundance: many
CDR3aa: ATSSMGLPSNQPQH

j_gene: TRBJ2-1
v_gene: TRBV29-1
abundance: many
CDR3aa: SVGTGGYNEQF

j_gene: TRBJ2-2
v_gene: TRBV7-2
abundance: many
CDR3aa: ASSLAGYTGELF

j_gene: TRBJ1-5
v_gene: TRBV7-2
abundance: many
CDR3aa: ASSSGTVSNQPQH

j_gene: TRBJ2-3
v_gene: TRBV7-6
abundance: many
CDR3aa: ASSPKGTPDTQY

j_gene: TRBJ1-1
v_gene: TRBV25-1
abundance: many
CDR3aa: ASRATENTEAF

j_gene: TRBJ2-5
v_gene: TRBV9
abundance: many
CDR3aa: ASSVGRGLQETQY

j_gene: TRBJ2-3
v_gene: TRBV9
abundance: many
CDR3aa: ASSPGQATDTQY

j_gene: TRBJ1-2
v_gene: TRBV6-6
abundance: many
CDR3aa: ASTTTGRDYGYT

j_gene: TRBJ1-1
v_gene: TRBV29-1
abundance: many
CDR3aa: SVGVRDRGFDTEAF

j_gene: TRBJ1-6
v_gene: TRBV6-5
abundance: many
CDR3aa: ASSSTGDLLH

j_gene: TRBJ2-7
v_gene: TRBV20-1
abundance: many
CDR3aa: SASASANSEQY

j_gene: TRBJ2-4
v_gene: TRBV20-1
abundance: -
CDR3aa: SARRLRGRGLGIQY

j_gene: TRBJ1-2
v_gene: TRBV5-1
abundance: many
CDR3aa: ASSRDNYGYT

j_gene: TRBJ2-1
v_gene: TRBV10-2
abundance: many
CDR3aa: ASGSAGGRNEQF

j_gene: TRBJ2-3
v_gene: TRBV7-2
abundance: many
CDR3aa: ASSFGGGLTDTQY

j_gene: TRBJ2-5
v_gene: TRBV3-1
abundance: many
CDR3aa: ASSPNPSAGQETQY

j_gene: TRBJ2-2
v_gene: TRBV10-3
abundance: few
CDR3aa: ATVSGSQTGELF

j_gene: TRBJ2-7
v_gene: TRBV6-2/TRBV6-3
abundance: few
CDR3aa: ASSPTQGGYEQY

j_gene: TRBJ1-3
v_gene: TRBV12-3/TRBV12-4
abundance: many
CDR3aa: ASSTGRSGNTIY